This TCR beta chain comes out of a study of beta chain features in type 1 diabetes. Expressed TCRB transcripts were sequenced, since all the RNA that had been isolated was reverse transcribed. Assay used: immunoSEQ multiplex PCR; TCRdb lists only in-frame clones, some missing. The repertoire holds about 350,000 clones, with around 20% as singletons. Germline lookup yields CDR1 MNHNS and CDR2 SASEGT. The CDR3 covers 13 residues. V usage is TRBV6-1 and J usage is TRBJ2-2; TRBD2 matches 7 bases. The sequencing input was naive CD4+ T cells from blood. The clonotype comes from a young woman in good health. CDR3 nucleotide sequence: TGTGTTACAGAGCGGGGAACCCCCGGGGAGCTGTTTTTT. Protein sequence: CVTERGTPGELFF.